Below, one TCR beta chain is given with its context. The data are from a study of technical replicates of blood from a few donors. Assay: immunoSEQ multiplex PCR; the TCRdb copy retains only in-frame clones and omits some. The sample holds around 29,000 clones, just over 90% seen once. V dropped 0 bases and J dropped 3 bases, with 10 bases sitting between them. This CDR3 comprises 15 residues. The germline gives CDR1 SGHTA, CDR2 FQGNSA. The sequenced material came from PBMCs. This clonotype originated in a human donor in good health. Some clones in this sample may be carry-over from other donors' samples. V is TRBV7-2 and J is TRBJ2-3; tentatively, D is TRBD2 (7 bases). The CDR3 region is CASSLAGGPTDTQYF. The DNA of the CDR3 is TGTGCCAGCAGCTTAGCGGGGGGGCCGACAGATACGCAGTATTTT.